This TCR beta chain derives from a study of tumor-infiltrating lymphocytes in primary liver carcinoma. The ends were cut back, 8 bases at V and 2 bases at J, with 15 bases in the middle. Germline CDR1 reads MNHEY; CDR2 reads SVGAGI. This CDR3 has 15 residues. Synthesis of TCR beta cDNA was carried out from around 500 ng total RNA with a constant-region primer. Modified slightly, ARM-PCR produced TCR beta libraries over three nested multiplex PCR rounds. The first two PCR rounds, approximately 10 cycles each, used TRBV1-TRBV30 forward primers and a C-beta reverse primer. TCRdb independently ran MiXCR on the multiplex PCR reads; one entry per CDR3 protein. The sample has fewer than 400,000 distinct CDR3 sequences, approximately 58% seen once. Researchers drew blood RNA from unsorted whole blood and extracted germline DNA as well. Chronic HBV infection affected patients, none of whom had received treatment.

Findings of the study overall: When set against blood, tumors had a significantly higher top-250-clone fraction (p = 0.039).

This clonotype was counted at least ten times. The antigen remains undetermined. The gene calls are TRBV6-5 and TRBJ2-2; D is tentatively TRBD1 or TRBD2 (5 bases each). This TCR was sampled from a young woman with primary liver carcinoma and hepatitis B virus infection. Sequenced input: peripheral blood. In DNA, the CDR3 is TGTGCCAGCCGCCGGCAGGGAGATAACACCGGGGAGCTGTTTTTT. Translating gives CASRRQGDNTGELFF.